The present T cell receptor (beta chain) was sequenced within a study of shared clonotypes between healthy human individuals. Details on this clone: The antigen is unknown.

Several immunoSEQ 96-well plates shared each subset's DNA, each plate a replicate. The assay was immunoSEQ multiplex PCR, and TCRdb's table has in-frame clones only and misses some. Of some 2 million clones in the sample, about 94% are singletons; the top ten hold approximately 1.2%. Terminally differentiated effector memory CD45RA+ cells were excluded from the naive CD8 cells, which were CD45RO-negative and positively selected for CCR7. The study enrolled healthy HIV-negative adults without recent acute infections or vaccinations as donors. The V and J ends lost 2 bases and 3 bases respectively, with 11 bases between them. This CDR3 has 14 residues. From germline, CDR1 is MNHNS and CDR2 SASEGT. Overall study results and limits: Approximately 5% of naive CD4 clonotypes were shared across a few donors.

V gene TRBV6-1 combines with J gene TRBJ2-7; D is perhaps TRBD1 or TRBD2 (6 bases each). The receptor comes from a young man in good health. What was sequenced was naive CD8+ T cells sorted from blood. CDR3 sequence (DNA): TGTGCCAGCAGTGAACGGGGGCCGGTCTACGAGCAGTACTTC. This sequence encodes CASSERGPVYEQYF.